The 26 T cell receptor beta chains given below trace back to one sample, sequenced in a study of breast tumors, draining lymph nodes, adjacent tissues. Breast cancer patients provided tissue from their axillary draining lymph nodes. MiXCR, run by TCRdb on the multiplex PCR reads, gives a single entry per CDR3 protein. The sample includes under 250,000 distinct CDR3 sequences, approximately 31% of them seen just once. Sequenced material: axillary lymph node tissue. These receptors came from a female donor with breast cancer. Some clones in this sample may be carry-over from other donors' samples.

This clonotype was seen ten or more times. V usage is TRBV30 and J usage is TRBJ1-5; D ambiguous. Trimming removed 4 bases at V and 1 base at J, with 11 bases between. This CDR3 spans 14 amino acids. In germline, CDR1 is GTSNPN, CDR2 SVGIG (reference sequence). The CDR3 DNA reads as TGTGCCTGGAATGAGGGCTTGAGCAATCAGCCCCAGCATTTT. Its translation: CAWNEGLSNQPQHF. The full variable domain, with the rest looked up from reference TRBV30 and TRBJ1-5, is SQTIHQWPATLVQPVGSPLSLECTVEGTSNPNLYWYRQAAGRGLQLLFYSVGIGQISSEVPQNLSASRPQDRQFILSSKKLLLSDSGFYLCAWNEGLSNQPQHFGDGTRLSIL.

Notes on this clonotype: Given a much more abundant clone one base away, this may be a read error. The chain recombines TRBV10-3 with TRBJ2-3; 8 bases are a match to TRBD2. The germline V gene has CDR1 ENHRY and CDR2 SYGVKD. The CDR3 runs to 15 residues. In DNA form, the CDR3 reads TGTGCCAGCAGTTACCTTAGCGGGAAAGCAGGTACGCAGTATTTT. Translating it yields CASSYLSGKAGTQYF.

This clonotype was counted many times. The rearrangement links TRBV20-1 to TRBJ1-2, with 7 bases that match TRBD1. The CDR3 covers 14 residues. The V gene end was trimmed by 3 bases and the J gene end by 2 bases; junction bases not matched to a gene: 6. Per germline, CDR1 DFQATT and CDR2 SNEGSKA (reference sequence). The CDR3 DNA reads TGCAGTGCTAGCCTCAGGGGGGGCAACTATGGCTACACCTTC. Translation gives CSASLRGGNYGYTF.

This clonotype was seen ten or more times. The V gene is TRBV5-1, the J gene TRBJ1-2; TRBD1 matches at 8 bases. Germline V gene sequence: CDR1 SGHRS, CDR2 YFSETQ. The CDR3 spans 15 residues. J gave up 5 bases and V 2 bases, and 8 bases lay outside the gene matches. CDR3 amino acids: CASSFVTGGLYGYTF. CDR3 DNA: TGCGCCAGCAGCTTTGTTACAGGGGGATTATATGGCTACACCTTC.

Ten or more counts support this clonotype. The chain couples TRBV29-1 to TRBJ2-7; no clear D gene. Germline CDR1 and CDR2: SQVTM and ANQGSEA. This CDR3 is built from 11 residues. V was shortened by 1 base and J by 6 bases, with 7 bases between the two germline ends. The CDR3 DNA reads TGCAGCGTTGAAGGGGCAGCCGAGCAGTACTTC. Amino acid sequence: CSVEGAAEQYF.

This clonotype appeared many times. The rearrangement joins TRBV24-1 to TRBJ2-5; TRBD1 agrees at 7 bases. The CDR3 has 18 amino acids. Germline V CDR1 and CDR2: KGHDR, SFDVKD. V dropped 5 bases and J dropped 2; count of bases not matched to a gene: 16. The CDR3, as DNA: TGTGCCACCAGTGCTCTTCCCGGACAGGCTCCTACACAAGAGACCCAGTACTTC. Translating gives CATSALPGQAPTQETQYF.

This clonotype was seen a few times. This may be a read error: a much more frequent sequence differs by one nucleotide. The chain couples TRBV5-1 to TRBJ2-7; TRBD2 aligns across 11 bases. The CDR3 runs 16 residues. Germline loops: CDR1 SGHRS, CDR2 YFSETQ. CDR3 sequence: CASSLLGLADPKEQHF. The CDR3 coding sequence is TGCGCCAGCAGCTTGCTGGGACTAGCGGACCCTAAGGAGCAGCACTTC.

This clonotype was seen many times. The CDR3 nucleotides read TGTGCCAGCAGCCAAGCGCCCGGCACAGGGGGGAGAAATTCACCCCTCCACTTT. Its translation: CASSQAPGTGGRNSPLHF. This rearrangement joins TRBV3-1 to TRBJ1-6; the match to TRBD1 covers 8 bases. The CDR3 contains 18 residues. Germline V gene lookup returns CDR1 LGHDT and CDR2 YNNKEL (reference sequence). V gave up 1 base and J gave up 7 bases; unmatched junction bases: 12.

CDR3 DNA: TGCAGCGTAACAACCTTGACCGGGGAGCTGTTTTTT. This encodes CSVTTLTGELFF. The chain combines TRBV29-1 with TRBJ2-2; D not certain. The CDR3 contains 12 residues. CDR1 SQVTM and CDR2 ANQGSEA come from the germline V gene. The V end was cut by 6 bases, the J end by 5 bases, with 10 bases between.

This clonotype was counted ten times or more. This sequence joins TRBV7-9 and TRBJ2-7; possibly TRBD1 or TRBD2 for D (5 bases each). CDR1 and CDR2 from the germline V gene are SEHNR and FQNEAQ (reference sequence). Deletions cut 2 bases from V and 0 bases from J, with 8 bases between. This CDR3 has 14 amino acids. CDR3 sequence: CASSLTGGSYEQYF. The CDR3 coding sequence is TGTGCCAGCAGCTTAACTGGGGGCTCCTACGAGCAGTACTTC.

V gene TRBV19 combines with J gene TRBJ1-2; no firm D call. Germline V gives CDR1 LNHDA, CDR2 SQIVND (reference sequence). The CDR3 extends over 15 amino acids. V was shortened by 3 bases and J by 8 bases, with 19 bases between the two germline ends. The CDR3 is CASSIGLRPSGGYTF. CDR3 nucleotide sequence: TGTGCCAGTAGTATTGGTCTCCGGCCTAGCGGAGGCTACACCTTC.

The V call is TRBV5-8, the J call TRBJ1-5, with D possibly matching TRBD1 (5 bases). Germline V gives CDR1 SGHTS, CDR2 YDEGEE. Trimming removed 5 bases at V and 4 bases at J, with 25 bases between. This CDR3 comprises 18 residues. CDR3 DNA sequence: TGTGCCAGCAGGGAGAGCAGGGCGCATTCAAAACGAAATCAGCCCCAGCATTTT. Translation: CASRESRAHSKRNQPQHF.

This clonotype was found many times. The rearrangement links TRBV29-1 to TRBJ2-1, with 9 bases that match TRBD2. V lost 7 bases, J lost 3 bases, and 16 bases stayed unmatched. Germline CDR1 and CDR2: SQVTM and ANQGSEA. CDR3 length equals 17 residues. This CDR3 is CSATPATGTSLYNEQFF. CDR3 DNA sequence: TGCAGCGCTACCCCTGCAACCGGGACTAGCCTCTACAATGAGCAGTTCTTC.

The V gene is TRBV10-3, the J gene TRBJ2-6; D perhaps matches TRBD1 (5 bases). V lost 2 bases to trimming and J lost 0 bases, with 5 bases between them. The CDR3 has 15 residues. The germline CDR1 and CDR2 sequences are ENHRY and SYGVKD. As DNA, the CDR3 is TGTGCCATCAGTGAGACAGGCTCTGGGGCCAACGTCCTGACTTTC. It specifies CAISETGSGANVLTF.

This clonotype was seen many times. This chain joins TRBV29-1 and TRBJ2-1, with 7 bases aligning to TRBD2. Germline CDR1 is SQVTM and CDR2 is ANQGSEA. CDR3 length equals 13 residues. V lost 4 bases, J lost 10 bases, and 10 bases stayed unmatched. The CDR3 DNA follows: TGCAGCGTTGTAGGAAAGCGGGAATGGGAGCAGTTCTTC. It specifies CSVVGKREWEQFF.

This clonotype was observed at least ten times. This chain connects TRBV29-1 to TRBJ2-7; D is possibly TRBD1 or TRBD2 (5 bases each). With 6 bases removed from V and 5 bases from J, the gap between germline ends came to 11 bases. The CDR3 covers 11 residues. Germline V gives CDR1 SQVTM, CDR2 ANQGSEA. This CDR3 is CSVSRGDEQYF. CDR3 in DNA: TGCAGCGTGTCACGGGGCGACGAGCAGTACTTC.

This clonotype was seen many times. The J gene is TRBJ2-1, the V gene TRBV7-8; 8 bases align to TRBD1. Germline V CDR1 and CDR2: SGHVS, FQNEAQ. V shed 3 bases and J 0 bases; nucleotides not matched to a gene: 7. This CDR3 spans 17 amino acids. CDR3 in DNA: TGTGCCAGCAGCTTCAGGAAAGGACAGGGCTCCTACAATGAGCAGTTCTTC. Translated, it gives CASSFRKGQGSYNEQFF.

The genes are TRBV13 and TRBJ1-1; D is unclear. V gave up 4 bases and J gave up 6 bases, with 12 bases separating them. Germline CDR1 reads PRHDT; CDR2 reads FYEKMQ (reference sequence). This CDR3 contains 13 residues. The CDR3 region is CASSSRGIPEAFF. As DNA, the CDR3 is TGTGCCAGCAGCTCCCGAGGGATACCTGAAGCTTTCTTT.

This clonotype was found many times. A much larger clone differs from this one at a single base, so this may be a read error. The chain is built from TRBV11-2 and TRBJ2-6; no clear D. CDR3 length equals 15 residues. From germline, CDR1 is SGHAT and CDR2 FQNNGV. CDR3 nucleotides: TGTGCCAGCAGCTTAACCAGGTCTGCGGCCAACGTCCTGACTTTC. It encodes CASSLTRSAANVLTF.

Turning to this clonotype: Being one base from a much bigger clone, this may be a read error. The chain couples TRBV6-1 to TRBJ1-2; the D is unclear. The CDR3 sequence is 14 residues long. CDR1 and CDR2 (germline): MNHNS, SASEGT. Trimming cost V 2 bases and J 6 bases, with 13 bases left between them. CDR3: CASSESGFTDGYTF. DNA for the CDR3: TGTGCCAGCAGTGAATCCGGGTTTACGGATGGCTACACCTTC.

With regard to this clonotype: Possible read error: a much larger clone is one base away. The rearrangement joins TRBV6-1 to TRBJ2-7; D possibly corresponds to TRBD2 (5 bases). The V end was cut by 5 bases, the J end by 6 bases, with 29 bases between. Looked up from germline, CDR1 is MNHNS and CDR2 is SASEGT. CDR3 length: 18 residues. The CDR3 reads CASSQRLARGKSVLEQYF. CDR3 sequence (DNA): TGTGCCAGCAGTCAACGGCTAGCACGAGGGAAGAGCGTTCTCGAGCAGTACTTC.

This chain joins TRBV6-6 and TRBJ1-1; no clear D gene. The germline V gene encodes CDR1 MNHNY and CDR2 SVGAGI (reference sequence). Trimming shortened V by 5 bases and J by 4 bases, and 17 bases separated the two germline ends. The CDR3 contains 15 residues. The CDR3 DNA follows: TGTGCCAGCAGTGACGCCGTCCTGCGGGGCACTGAAGCTTTCTTT. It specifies CASSDAVLRGTEAFF.

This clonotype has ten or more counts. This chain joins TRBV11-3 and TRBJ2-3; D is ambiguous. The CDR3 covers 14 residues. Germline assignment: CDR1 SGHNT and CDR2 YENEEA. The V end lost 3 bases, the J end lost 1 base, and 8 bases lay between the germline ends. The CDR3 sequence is CASSLGVGTDTQYF. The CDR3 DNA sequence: TGTGCCAGCAGCTTGGGTGTAGGCACAGATACGCAGTATTTT.

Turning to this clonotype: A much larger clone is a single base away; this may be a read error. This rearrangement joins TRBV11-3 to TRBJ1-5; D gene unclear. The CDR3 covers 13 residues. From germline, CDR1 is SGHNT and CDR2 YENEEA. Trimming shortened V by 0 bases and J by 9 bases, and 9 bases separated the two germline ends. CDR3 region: CASSLDRAPPQHF. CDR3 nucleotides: TGTGCCAGCAGCTTAGATCGGGCACCGCCCCAGCATTTT.

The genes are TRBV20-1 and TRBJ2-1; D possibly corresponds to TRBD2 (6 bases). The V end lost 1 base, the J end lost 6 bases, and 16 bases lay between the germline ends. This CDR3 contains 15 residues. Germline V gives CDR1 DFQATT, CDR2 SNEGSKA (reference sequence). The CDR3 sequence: CSARAPGLPTNEQFF. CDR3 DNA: TGCAGTGCTAGAGCCCCGGGACTGCCGACCAATGAGCAGTTCTTC.

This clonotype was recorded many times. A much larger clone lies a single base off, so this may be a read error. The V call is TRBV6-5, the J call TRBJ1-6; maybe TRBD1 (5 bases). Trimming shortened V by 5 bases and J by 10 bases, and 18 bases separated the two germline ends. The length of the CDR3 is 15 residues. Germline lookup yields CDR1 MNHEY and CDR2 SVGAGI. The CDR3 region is CASSRTGRQLSPLHF. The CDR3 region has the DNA TGTGCCAGCAGTCGGACGGGACGGCAACTATCACCCCTCCACTTT.